Each of the 20 T cell receptor beta chains below was sequenced from the same sample in a study of CD8 T cells in ankylosing spondylitis. Whole-study results and caveats: Ankylosing spondylitis blood appeared to carry a characteristic TCR beta motif of roughly 8 highly homologous variants.

A single record per CDR3 protein comes from TCRdb applying MiXCR to the 5' RACE reads. The sample lists hundreds of thousands of distinct CDR3 sequences; about 16% were seen once. Their antigens remain unidentified. Input material: blood, either unsorted or a sorted T cell fraction (not recorded which). The receptors shown here come from a male donor with ankylosing spondylitis.

The gene calls are TRBV7-9 and TRBJ2-7, with 12 nucleotides matching TRBD1. V was clipped by 4 bases and J by 5 bases; unmatched bases: 3. The CDR3 is 14 amino acids. Germline V gene sequence: CDR1 SEHNR, CDR2 FQNEAQ (reference sequence). CDR3: CASSSGTGGHEQYF. Here the CDR3 DNA reads TGTGCCAGCAGCTCAGGGACAGGGGGCCACGAGCAGTACTTC.

This clonotype was counted at least ten times. The chain has TRBV27 and TRBJ2-7; TRBD2 might be the D (6 bases). This CDR3 is built from 12 residues. Looked up from germline, CDR1 is MNHEY and CDR2 is SMNVEV (reference sequence). The ends were cut back, 6 bases at V and 0 bases at J, with 6 bases in the middle. The DNA for the CDR3 is TGTGCCAGCAGGACTAGCTCCTACGAGCAGTACTTC. It is translated as CASRTSSYEQYF.

The rearrangement joins TRBV12-3 or TRBV12-4 to TRBJ1-2, with TRBD1 matching 7 bases. The CDR3 has 14 amino acids. The V segment lost 5 bases and the J segment 3 bases; nucleotides outside the gene matches: 6. The CDR3 sequence is CASSDLGTDYGYTF. As DNA, the CDR3 is TGTGCCAGCAGTGACCTGGGGACAGACTATGGCTACACCTTC.

This clonotype was found a few times. The gene calls are TRBV19 and TRBJ1-1; D may be TRBD1 (6 bases). This CDR3 region has 12 residues. Per the germline V gene, CDR1 is LNHDA and CDR2 is SQIVND (reference sequence). V lost 10 bases, J lost 4 bases, and 13 bases lay in between. The CDR3 region is CATAQGTTEAFF. DNA of the CDR3: TGTGCCACCGCACAGGGAACCACTGAAGCTTTCTTT.

V and J are TRBV19 and TRBJ1-5; D ambiguous. The V end was cut by 3 bases, the J end by 7 bases, with 10 bases between. Germline CDR1 LNHDA, CDR2 SQIVND (reference sequence). CDR3 length: 13 residues. The CDR3 here is CASSMWSWQPQHF. DNA of the CDR3: TGTGCCAGTAGTATGTGGTCGTGGCAGCCCCAGCATTTT.

This clonotype was seen only a few times. This sequence joins TRBV5-6 and TRBJ2-5; D is uncertain. V lost 1 base to trimming and J lost 5 bases, with 6 bases between them. Germline-derived CDR1 and CDR2 are SGHDT and YYEEEE. The CDR3 loop spans 12 amino acids. CDR3 amino acids: CASSLYRETQYF. The CDR3 DNA is TGTGCCAGCAGCTTGTATCGGGAGACCCAGTACTTC.

V gene TRBV5-6 combines with J gene TRBJ2-5; TRBD2 matches at 9 bases. Per the germline V gene, CDR1 is SGHDT and CDR2 is YYEEEE. The V segment lost 5 bases and the J segment 5 bases; nucleotides outside the gene matches: 7. The length of the CDR3 is 14 residues. CDR3: CASSFSGGLETQYF. For the CDR3, the DNA is TGTGCCAGCAGTTTTAGCGGGGGCTTGGAGACCCAGTACTTC.

This clonotype was found many times. The chain joins TRBV29-1 to TRBJ2-1; D is perhaps TRBD2 (6 bases). Germline CDR1 is SQVTM and CDR2 is ANQGSEA. The CDR3 has 13 amino acids. V lost 6 bases, J lost 4 bases, and 13 bases lay in between. CDR3 coding DNA: TGCAGCGTGGAACACGGGGGATACAATGAGCAGTTCTTC. Translation: CSVEHGGYNEQFF.

The genes are TRBV12-3 or TRBV12-4 and TRBJ1-3; no firm D call. Between the trimmed V and J ends, which lost 3 bases and 2 bases, there was a span of 2 bases. The CDR3 spans 12 residues. The CDR3 is CASSFPGNTIYF. The CDR3 nucleotides read TGTGCCAGCAGTTTCCCTGGAAACACCATATATTTT.

Note on this clonotype: This likely comes from a read error, as the CDR3 has no conserved phenylalanine or tryptophan at its end. In DNA form, the CDR3 reads TGTGCCAGCAGCTTAGGTGTGGCGGACACAGAAAAACTGTTTCTT. Translated: CASSLGVADTEKLFL. The chain recombines TRBV7-9 with TRBJ1-4, with D tentatively TRBD1 (5 bases). Germline V gene sequence: CDR1 SEHNR, CDR2 FQNEAQ (reference sequence). Trimming shortened V by 1 base and J by 8 bases, and 14 bases separated the two germline ends. The CDR3 runs 15 residues.

This chain connects TRBV12-3 or TRBV12-4 to TRBJ2-1; 7 bases are a match to TRBD1. The J segment lost 2 bases and the V segment lost 6 bases, leaving 7 bases of the junction unmatched. The CDR3 loop spans 15 amino acids. The CDR3 DNA is TGTGCCAGCAGCTTGGGACAGCTAGCCTACAATGAGCAGTTCTTC. Translation gives CASSLGQLAYNEQFF.

The chain recombines TRBV4-1 with TRBJ2-5; 8 nucleotides agree with TRBD1. This CDR3 has 16 residues. Trimming cost V 1 base and J 2 bases; bases outside gene matches: 6. In germline, CDR1 is MGHRA, CDR2 YSYEKL. The CDR3 nucleotides read TGCGCCAGCAGCCAAGGACAGGGGATACAACAAGAGACCCAGTACTTC. It specifies CASSQGQGIQQETQYF.

The chain recombines TRBV29-1 with TRBJ2-1; 15 bases are a match to TRBD2. J lost 7 bases, V lost 1 base, and 11 bases had no gene match. This CDR3 comprises 18 residues. Germline V lookup: CDR1 SQVTM, CDR2 ANQGSEA. The CDR3 DNA follows: TGCAGCGTTGAAGCCGGACTAGCGGGAGGGGTTTATTATAATGAGCAGTTCTTC. Amino acid sequence: CSVEAGLAGGVYYNEQFF.

This clonotype came up a few times. This chain joins TRBV7-9 and TRBJ1-1, with TRBD1 matching over 9 bases. Germline V gives CDR1 SEHNR, CDR2 FQNEAQ (reference sequence). V was pared by 3 bases and J by 7 bases, with 9 bases of the junction left unmatched. CDR3 length: 15 amino acids. This CDR3 is CASSFTGGKGGEAFF. CDR3 in DNA: TGTGCCAGCAGCTTCACAGGGGGCAAGGGGGGTGAAGCTTTCTTT.

The J gene is TRBJ2-3, the V gene TRBV27, with D tentatively TRBD1 or TRBD2 (5 bases each). Trimming shortened V by 7 bases and J by 2 bases, and 22 bases separated the two germline ends. This CDR3 contains 17 residues. Germline loops: CDR1 MNHEY, CDR2 SMNVEV (reference sequence). The CDR3 bases are TGTGCCAGCACCCCACTCCTAGGGACGGGAACCACAGATACGCAGTATTTT. Its translation is CASTPLLGTGTTDTQYF.

This clonotype was seen a handful of times. The chain is built from TRBV24-1 and TRBJ2-5; 9 positions agree with TRBD1. Trimming at V came to 5 bases and at J to 5 bases, leaving 2 bases not matched to a gene. CDR1 KGHDR and CDR2 SFDVKD come from the germline V gene. The CDR3 loop spans 13 amino acids. CDR3 nucleotides: TGTGCCACCAGTGGGACAGGGGAGGAGACCCAGTACTTC. It codes for CATSGTGEETQYF.

This clonotype was observed a handful of times. V is TRBV30 and J is TRBJ1-1; D unresolved. CDR3 length: 15 residues. With 0 bases removed from V and 4 bases from J, the gap between germline ends came to 15 bases. The germline V gene has CDR1 GTSNPN and CDR2 SVGIG (reference sequence). The CDR3 bases are TGTGCCTGGAGTGTATTAGGGCAGTGGGGCACTGAAGCTTTCTTT. Amino acid sequence: CAWSVLGQWGTEAFF.

This clonotype appeared a few times. The J gene is TRBJ1-2, the V gene TRBV4-3; 9 nucleotides agree with TRBD1. Germline CDR1 is LGHNA and CDR2 is YSLEER. The CDR3 loop spans 16 amino acids. The V gene end was trimmed by 1 base and the J gene end by 4 bases; junction bases not matched to a gene: 7. This CDR3 is CASSQGSGQGPYGYTF. Here the CDR3 DNA reads TGCGCCAGCAGCCAAGGTTCGGGACAGGGACCCTATGGCTACACCTTC.

This clonotype has just one count. This chain uses TRBV27 with TRBJ2-1, with D perhaps TRBD2 (5 bases). Trimming shortened V by 5 bases and J by 2 bases, and 10 bases separated the two germline ends. Germline V gives CDR1 MNHEY, CDR2 SMNVEV (reference sequence). CDR3 length: 14 residues. This CDR3 is CASSEAATYNEQFF. CDR3 nucleotides: TGTGCCAGCAGTGAAGCGGCCACCTACAATGAGCAGTTCTTC.

This clonotype was detected only a few times. J is TRBJ2-1 and V is TRBV4-1; possibly TRBD1 or TRBD2 for D (5 bases each). Trimming stripped 2 bases from V and 0 bases from J, with 8 bases between. Per the germline V gene, CDR1 is MGHRA and CDR2 is YSYEKL. This CDR3 spans 15 amino acids. CDR3 protein: CASSQSGSSYNEQFF. The CDR3 DNA sequence: TGCGCCAGCAGCCAATCAGGGAGCTCCTACAATGAGCAGTTCTTC.